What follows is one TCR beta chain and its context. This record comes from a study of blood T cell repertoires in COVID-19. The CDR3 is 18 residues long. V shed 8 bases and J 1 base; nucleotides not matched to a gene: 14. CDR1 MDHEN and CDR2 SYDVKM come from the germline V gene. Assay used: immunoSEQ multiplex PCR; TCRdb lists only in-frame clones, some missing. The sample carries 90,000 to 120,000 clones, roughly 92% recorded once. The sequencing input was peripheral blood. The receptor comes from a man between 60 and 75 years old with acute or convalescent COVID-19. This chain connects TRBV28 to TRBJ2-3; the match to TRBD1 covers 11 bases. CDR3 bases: TGTGCCAGCCACCGGGACAGGGGGTCGGTAGGCGGCACAGATACGCAGTATTTT. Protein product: CASHRDRGSVGGTDTQYF.